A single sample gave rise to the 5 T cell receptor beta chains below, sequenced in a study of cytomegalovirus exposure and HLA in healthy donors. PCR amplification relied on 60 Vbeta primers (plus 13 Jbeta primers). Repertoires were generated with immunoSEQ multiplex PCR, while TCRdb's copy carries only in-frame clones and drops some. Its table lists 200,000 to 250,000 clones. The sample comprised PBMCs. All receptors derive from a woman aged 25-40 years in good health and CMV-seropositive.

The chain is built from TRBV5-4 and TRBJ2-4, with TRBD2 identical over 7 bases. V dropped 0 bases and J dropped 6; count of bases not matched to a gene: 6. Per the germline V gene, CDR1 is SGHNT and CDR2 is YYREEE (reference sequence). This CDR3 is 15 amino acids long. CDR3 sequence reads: CASSLGGRAPNIQYF. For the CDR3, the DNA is TGTGCCAGCAGCTTGGGTGGGAGGGCTCCAAACATTCAGTACTTC.

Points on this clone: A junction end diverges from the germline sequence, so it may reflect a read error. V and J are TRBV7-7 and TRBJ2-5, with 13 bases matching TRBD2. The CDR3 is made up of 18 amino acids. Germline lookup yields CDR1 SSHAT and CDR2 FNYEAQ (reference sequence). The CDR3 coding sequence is TGTGCCAGCAGCCCTAGTAGGACTAGCGGGGGCTACCAAGGGACCCAGTACTTC. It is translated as CASSPSRTSGGYQGTQYF.

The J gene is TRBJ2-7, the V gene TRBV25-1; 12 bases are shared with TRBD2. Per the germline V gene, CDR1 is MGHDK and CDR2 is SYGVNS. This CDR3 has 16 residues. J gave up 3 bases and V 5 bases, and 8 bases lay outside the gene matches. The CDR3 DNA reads TGTGCCAGCAGTCCTCCACCGGGACTAGCGGGCTACGAGCAGTACTTC. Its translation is CASSPPPGLAGYEQYF.

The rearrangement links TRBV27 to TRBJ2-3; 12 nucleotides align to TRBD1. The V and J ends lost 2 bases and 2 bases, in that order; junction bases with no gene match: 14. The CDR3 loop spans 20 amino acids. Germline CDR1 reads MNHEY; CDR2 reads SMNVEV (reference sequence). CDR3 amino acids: CASSLGGGQGARVITDTQYF. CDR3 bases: TGTGCCAGCAGTTTAGGGGGGGGACAGGGGGCGCGGGTCATCACAGATACGCAGTATTTT.

CDR3 region: CASRRTGGYEQYF. As DNA, the CDR3 is TGTGCCAGCAGGCGGACAGGGGGCTACGAGCAGTACTTC. The rearrangement joins TRBV6-1 to TRBJ2-7, with 10 bases fitting TRBD1. V was pared by 6 bases and J by 3 bases, with 2 bases of the junction left unmatched. CDR3 length: 13 amino acids. Germline CDR1 is MNHNS and CDR2 is SASEGT.